Ten or more counts support the clone carrying this T cell receptor beta chain. The authors used approximately 540 ng of bulk tumor genomic DNA per sample as template. The authors collected several far-apart biopsies from each primary tumor during surgery. Patients with untreated, newly diagnosed non-small cell lung cancer underwent curative surgery. The data stem from a study of immune heterogeneity within non-small cell lung tumors. This CDR3 spans 17 amino acids. The germline gives CDR1 DFQATT, CDR2 SNEGSKA (reference sequence). The junction had 14 bases not matched to a gene; V was cut back by 6 bases and J by 5 bases. TCR beta CDR3 amplification used multiplex PCR with 32 V and 13 J primers. MiXCR was run by TCRdb on the multiplex PCR reads, yielding one entry per CDR3 protein. The sample contains about 21,000 distinct CDR3 sequences, 25% to 30% of which appear only once.

This TCR was recovered from a man aged 35 to 55 with non-small cell lung cancer. This rearrangement joins TRBV20-1 to TRBJ2-1; 12 nucleotides line up with TRBD2. Sequencing was performed on lung tumor tissue. CDR3 protein: CSALSLLLAGGNNEQFF. The CDR3 bases are TGCAGTGCGCTGAGCCTCCTACTAGCGGGAGGAAACAATGAGCAGTTCTTC.